The clone carrying this TCR beta chain was counted a few times. The record originates from a study of blood T cells in healthy people across ages. Through a sample-barcoded 5' primer and a J-beta primer mix, a second PCR was run for roughly 6 to 12 cycles. TCRdb processed the 5' RACE reads anew with MiXCR; each CDR3 protein has one entry. This table has 700,000 to 850,000 distinct CDR3 sequences, about 36% appearing once. The CDR3 is 15 residues long. The V gene's germline CDR1 is SGHRS and CDR2 YFSETQ. Unmatched junction bases numbered 6, after V lost 3 bases and J lost 3 bases. This clonotype was obtained from a man between 18 and 35 years old in good health. The gene calls are TRBV5-1 and TRBJ1-2; the match to TRBD1 covers 9 bases. The sequencing sample was made of blood. CDR3 bases: TGCGCCAGCAGCTACCCGGACAGGGGACACTATGGCTACACCTTC. As protein: CASSYPDRGHYGYTF.